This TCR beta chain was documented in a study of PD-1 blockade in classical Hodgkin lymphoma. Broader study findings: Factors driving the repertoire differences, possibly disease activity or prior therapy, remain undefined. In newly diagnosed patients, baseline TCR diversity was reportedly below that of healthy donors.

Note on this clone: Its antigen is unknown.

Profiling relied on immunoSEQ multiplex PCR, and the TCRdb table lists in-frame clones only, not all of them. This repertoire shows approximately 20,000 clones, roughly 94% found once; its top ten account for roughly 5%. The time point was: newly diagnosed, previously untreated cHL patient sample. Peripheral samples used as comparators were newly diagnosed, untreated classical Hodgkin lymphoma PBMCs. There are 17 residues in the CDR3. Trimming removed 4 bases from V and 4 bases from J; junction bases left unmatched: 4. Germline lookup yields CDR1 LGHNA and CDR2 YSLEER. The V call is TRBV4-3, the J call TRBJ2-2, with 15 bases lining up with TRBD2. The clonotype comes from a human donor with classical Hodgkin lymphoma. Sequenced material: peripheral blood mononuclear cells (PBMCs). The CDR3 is CASSPGLAGGVTGELFF. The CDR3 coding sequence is TGCGCCAGCAGCCCCGGACTAGCGGGGGGGGTCACCGGGGAGCTGTTTTTT.